This T cell receptor (beta chain) is from a study of blood T cells in healthy people across ages. This clonotype was seen a single time. Antigen specificity is unknown. At one end, the junction sequence differs from germline, possibly due to a read error. Total RNA, at least 5 micrograms per sample, was extracted from PBMCs. Whole-study results and caveats: PBMCs were not sorted, which prevented a conclusive comparison of naive versus antigen-experienced cells.

In germline, CDR1 is MNHEY, CDR2 SVGAGI. The CDR3 runs 16 residues. Sample-barcoded 5' priming and a J-beta primer mix drove a second PCR of about 6 to 11 cycles. Each cDNA molecule received a tag from a template-switch adaptor that had 12 random nucleotides. Via MiXCR, TCRdb re-called the 5' RACE reads, giving one row per CDR3 protein. The table includes 850,000 to 1,100,000 distinct CDR3 sequences, less than 45% detected once. This sequence joins TRBV6-5 and TRBJ1-6; the match to TRBD1 covers 11 bases. This clonotype originated in a man younger than 30 in good health. The sequenced sample was blood. This chain's CDR3 is CASSYTPGQGDSPPHF. CDR3 DNA: TGTGCCAGCAGTTACACTCCGGGACAGGGGGATTCACCCCCCCACTTT.